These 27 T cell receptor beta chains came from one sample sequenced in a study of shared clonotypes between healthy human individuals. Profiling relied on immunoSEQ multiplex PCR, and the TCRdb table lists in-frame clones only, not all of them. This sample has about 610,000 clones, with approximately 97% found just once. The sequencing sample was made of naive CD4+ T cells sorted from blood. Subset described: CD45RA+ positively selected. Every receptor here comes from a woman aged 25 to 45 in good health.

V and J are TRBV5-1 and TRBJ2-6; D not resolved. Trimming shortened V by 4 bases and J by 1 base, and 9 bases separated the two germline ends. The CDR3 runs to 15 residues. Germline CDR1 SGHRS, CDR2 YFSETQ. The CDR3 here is CASSLDRSGANVLTF. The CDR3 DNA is TGCGCCAGCAGCCTCGACCGATCTGGGGCCAACGTCCTGACTTTC.

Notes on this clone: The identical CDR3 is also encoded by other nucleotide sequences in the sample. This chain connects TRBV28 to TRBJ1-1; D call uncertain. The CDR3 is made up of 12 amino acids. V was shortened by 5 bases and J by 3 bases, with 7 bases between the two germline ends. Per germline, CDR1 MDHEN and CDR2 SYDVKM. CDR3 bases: TGTGCCAGCAGTAGCCAAGACACTGAAGCTTTCTTT. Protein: CASSSQDTEAFF.

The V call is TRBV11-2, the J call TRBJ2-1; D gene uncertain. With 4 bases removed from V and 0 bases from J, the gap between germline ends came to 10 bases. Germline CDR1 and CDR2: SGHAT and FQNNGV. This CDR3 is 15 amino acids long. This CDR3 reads CASSYDSSSYNEQFF. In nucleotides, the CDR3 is TGTGCCAGCAGCTACGACTCGAGCTCCTACAATGAGCAGTTCTTC.

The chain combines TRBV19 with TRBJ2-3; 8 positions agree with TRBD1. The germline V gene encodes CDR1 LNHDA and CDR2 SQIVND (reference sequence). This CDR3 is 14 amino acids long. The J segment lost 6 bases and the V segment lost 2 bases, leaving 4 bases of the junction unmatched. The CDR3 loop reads CASSIQGAQDTQYF. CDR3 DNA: TGTGCCAGTAGTATACAGGGGGCCCAGGATACGCAGTATTTT.

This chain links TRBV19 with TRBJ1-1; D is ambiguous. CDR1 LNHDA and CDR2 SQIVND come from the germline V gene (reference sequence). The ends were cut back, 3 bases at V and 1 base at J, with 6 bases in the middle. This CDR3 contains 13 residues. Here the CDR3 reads CASSINRNTEAFF. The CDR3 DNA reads TGTGCCAGTAGTATTAACAGGAACACTGAAGCTTTCTTT.

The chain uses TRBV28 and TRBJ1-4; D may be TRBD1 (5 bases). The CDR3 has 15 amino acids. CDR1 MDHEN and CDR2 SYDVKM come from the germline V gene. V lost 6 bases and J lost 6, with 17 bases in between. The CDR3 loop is CASSPGTTAHEKLFF. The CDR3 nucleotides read TGTGCCAGCAGCCCGGGGACGACCGCACATGAAAAACTGTTTTTT.

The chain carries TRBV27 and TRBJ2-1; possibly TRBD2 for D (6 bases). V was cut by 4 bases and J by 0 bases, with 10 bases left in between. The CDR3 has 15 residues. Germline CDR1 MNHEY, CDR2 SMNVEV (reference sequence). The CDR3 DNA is TGTGCCAGCAGTTGGATAGCGGCCTCCTACAATGAGCAGTTCTTC. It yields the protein CASSWIAASYNEQFF.

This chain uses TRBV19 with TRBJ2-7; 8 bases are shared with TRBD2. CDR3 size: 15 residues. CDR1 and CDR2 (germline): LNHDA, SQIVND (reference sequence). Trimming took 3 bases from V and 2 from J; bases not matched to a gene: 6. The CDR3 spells CASSISSGPTYEQYF. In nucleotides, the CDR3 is TGTGCCAGTAGTATTTCTAGCGGGCCGACCTACGAGCAGTACTTC.

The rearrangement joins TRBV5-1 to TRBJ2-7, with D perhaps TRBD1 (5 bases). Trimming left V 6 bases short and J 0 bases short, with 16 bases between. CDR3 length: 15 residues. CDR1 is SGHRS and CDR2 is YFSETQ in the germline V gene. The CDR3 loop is CASTVSTVASYEQYF. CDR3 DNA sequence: TGCGCCAGCACCGTTTCGACAGTCGCCTCCTACGAGCAGTACTTC. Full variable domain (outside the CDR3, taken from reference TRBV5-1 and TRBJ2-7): KAGVTQTPRYLIKTRGQQVTLSCSPISGHRSVSWYQQTPGQGLQFLFEYFSETQRNKGNFPGRFSGRQFSNSRSEMNVSTLELGDSALYLCASTVSTVASYEQYFGPGTRLTVT.

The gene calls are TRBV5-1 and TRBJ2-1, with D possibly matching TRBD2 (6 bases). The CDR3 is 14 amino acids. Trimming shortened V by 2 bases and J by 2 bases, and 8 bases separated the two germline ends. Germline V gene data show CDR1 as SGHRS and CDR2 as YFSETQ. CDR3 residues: CASSFTGAYNEQFF. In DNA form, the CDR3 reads TGCGCCAGCAGCTTCACGGGAGCCTACAATGAGCAGTTCTTC.

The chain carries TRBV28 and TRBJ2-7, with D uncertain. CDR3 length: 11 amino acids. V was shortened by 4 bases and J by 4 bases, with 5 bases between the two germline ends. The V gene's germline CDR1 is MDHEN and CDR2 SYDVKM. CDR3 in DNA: TGTGCCAGCAGTTCATGGTACGAGCAGTACTTC. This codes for CASSSWYEQYF.

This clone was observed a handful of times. In nucleotides, the CDR3 is TGTGCCAGTACCAGCGGGAGGGACACAGATACGCAGTATTTT. Amino acid sequence: CASTSGRDTDTQYF. This chain links TRBV19 with TRBJ2-3; TRBD2 matches at 10 bases. This CDR3 region has 14 residues. V lost 7 bases to trimming and J lost 2 bases; unmatched junction nucleotides: 3. Germline V gives CDR1 LNHDA, CDR2 SQIVND (reference sequence).

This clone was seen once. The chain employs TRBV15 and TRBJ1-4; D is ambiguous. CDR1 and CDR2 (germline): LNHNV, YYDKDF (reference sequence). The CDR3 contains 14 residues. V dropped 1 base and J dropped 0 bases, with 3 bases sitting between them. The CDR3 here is CATSRGPTNEKLFF. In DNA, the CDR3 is TGTGCCACCAGCAGAGGTCCAACTAATGAAAAACTGTTTTTT. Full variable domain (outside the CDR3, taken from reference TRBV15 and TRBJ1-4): DAMVIQNPRYQVTQFGKPVTLSCSQTLNHNVMYWYQQKSSQAPKLLFHYYDKDFNNEADTPDNFQSRRPNTSFCFLDIRSPGLGDTAMYLCATSRGPTNEKLFFGSGTQLSVL.

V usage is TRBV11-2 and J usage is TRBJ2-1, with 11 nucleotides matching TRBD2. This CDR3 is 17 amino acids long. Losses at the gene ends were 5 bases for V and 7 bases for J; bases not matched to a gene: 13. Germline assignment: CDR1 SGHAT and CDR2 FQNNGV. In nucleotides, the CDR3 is TGTGCCAGCAGCCACATTAGCGGGAGGGAAAGAAGGAATGAGCAGTTCTTC. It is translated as CASSHISGRERRNEQFF.

As DNA, the CDR3 is TGTGCCAGCAGCACGGACAGGGGTCAGCCCCAGCATTTT. Its translation: CASSTDRGQPQHF. The rearrangement links TRBV7-2 to TRBJ1-5; the match to TRBD1 covers 9 bases. V shed 5 bases and J 6 bases; nucleotides not matched to a gene: 2. The CDR3 totals 13 residues. Germline CDR1 is SGHTA and CDR2 is FQGNSA.

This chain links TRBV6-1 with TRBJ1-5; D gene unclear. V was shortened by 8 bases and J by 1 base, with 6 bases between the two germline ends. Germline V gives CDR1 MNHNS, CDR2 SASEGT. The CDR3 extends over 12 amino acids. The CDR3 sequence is CASELSNQPQHF. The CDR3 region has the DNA TGTGCCAGCGAACTAAGCAATCAGCCCCAGCATTTT.

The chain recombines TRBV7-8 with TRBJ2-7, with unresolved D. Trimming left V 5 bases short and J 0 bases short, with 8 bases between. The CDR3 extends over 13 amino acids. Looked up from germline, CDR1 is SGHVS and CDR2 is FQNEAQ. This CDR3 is CASSPRASYEQYF. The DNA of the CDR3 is TGTGCCAGCAGCCCTCGGGCCTCCTACGAGCAGTACTTC.

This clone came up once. The chain's CDR3 is CASSVTPTSRNEQFF. The CDR3 nucleotides read TGTGCCAGCAGCGTGACACCCACTAGCCGGAATGAGCAGTTCTTC. The chain links TRBV9 to TRBJ2-1; D perhaps matches TRBD2 (6 bases). The CDR3 has 15 residues. Germline CDR1 SGDLS, CDR2 YYNGEE. V was cut by 2 bases and J by 7 bases, with 16 bases left in between.

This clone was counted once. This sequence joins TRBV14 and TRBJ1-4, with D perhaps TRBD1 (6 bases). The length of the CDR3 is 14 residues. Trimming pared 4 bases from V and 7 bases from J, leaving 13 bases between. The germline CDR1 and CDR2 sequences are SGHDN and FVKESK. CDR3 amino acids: CASSLQGKAEKLFF. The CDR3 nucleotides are TGTGCCAGCAGCCTTCAGGGGAAGGCTGAAAAACTGTTTTTT. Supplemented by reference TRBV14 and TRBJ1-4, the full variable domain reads EAGVTQFPSHSVIEKGQTVTLRCDPISGHDNLYWYRRVMGKEIKFLLHFVKESKQDESGMPNNRFLAERTGGTYSTLKVQPAELEDSGVYFCASSLQGKAEKLFFGSGTQLSVL.

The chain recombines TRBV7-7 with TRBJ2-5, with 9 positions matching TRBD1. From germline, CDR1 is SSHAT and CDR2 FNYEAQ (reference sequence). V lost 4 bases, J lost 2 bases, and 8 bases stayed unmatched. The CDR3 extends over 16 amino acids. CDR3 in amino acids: CASSSNSGTGQETQYF. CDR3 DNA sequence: TGTGCCAGCAGCTCCAACTCCGGGACAGGGCAAGAGACCCAGTACTTC.

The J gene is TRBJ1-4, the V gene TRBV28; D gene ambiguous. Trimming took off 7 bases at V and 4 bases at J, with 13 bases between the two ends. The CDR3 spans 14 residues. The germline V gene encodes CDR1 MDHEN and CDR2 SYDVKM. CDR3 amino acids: CASTLGGYNEKLFF. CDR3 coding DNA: TGTGCCAGCACGCTGGGCGGGTATAATGAAAAACTGTTTTTT.

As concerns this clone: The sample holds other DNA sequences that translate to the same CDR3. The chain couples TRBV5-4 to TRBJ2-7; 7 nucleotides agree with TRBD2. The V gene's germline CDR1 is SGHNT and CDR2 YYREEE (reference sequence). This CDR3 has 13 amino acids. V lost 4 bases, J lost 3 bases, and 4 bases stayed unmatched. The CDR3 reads CASSQGGSYEQYF. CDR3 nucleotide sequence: TGTGCCAGCAGCCAGGGCGGGAGCTACGAGCAGTACTTC.

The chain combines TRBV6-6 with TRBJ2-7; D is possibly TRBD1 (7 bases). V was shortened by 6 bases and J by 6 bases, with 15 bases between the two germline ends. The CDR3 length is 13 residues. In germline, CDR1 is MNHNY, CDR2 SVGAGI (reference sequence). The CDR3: CASSYRGLSEQYF. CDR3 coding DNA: TGTGCCAGCAGCTACAGGGGACTGTCCGAGCAGTACTTC.

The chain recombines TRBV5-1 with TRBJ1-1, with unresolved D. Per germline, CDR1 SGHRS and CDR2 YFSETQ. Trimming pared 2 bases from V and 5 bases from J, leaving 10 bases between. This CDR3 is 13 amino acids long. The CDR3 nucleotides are TGCGCCAGCAGCTTTCCACCGGGGACTGAAGCTTTCTTT. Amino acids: CASSFPPGTEAFF. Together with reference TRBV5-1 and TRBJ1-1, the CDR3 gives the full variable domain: KAGVTQTPRYLIKTRGQQVTLSCSPISGHRSVSWYQQTPGQGLQFLFEYFSETQRNKGNFPGRFSGRQFSNSRSEMNVSTLELGDSALYLCASSFPPGTEAFFGQGTRLTVV.

In nucleotides, the CDR3 is TGCGCCAGCAGCCCAGGGTATGGGGTAGCCAAAAACATTCAGTACTTC. It codes for CASSPGYGVAKNIQYF. The J gene is TRBJ2-4, the V gene TRBV5-1, with TRBD1 as a possible D gene (5 bases). The CDR3 has 16 amino acids. V lost 4 bases and J 0 bases, leaving 14 bases between the germline ends. Germline CDR1 reads SGHRS; CDR2 reads YFSETQ.

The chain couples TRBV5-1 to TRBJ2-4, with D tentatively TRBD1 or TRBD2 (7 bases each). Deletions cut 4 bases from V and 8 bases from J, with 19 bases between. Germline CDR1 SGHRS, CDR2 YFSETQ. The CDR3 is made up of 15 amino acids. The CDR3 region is CASSAPGGGVDIQYF. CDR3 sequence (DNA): TGCGCCAGCAGCGCCCCAGGGGGGGGCGTAGACATTCAGTACTTC.

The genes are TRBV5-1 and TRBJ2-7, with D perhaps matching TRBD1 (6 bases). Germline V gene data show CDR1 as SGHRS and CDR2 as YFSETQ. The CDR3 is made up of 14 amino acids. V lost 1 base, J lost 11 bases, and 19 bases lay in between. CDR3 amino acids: CASSLYPGDQEKYF. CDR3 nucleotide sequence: TGCGCCAGCAGCTTGTATCCAGGGGACCAGGAGAAGTACTTC.